The 4 T cell receptor beta chains in this list originate from one sample, sequenced in a study of T cells in Graves' hyperthyroidism and ophthalmopathy. TCR beta CDR3 sequences were amplified from RNA transcripts. The HTBI primer set drove a first-round RT-PCR of the TCR CDR3. One entry per CDR3 protein, called by TCRdb with MiXCR from the multiplex PCR reads. The data contain hundreds of thousands of distinct CDR3 sequences, around 24% of them singletons. The sequencing sample was made of blood. The receptor source for this set is a woman aged 40-49 years with Graves' ophthalmopathy.

The V and J genes are TRBV24-1 and TRBJ2-7; 8 bases fit TRBD1. V shed 5 bases, J shed 2 bases, and the junction held 7 bases outside the gene matches. The CDR3 runs 15 residues. In germline, CDR1 is KGHDR, CDR2 SFDVKD. CDR3 nucleotides: TGTGCCACCAGTGGAGAGACAGGGGCAACCTACGAGCAGTACTTC. Protein: CATSGETGATYEQYF.

There are many counts of this clonotype. The chain links TRBV27 to TRBJ2-4; TRBD1 or TRBD2 may be the D gene (6 bases each). Germline CDR1 is MNHEY and CDR2 is SMNVEV (reference sequence). The V end was cut by 1 base, the J end by 0 bases, with 16 bases between. The length of the CDR3 is 18 residues. The CDR3 region has the DNA TGTGCCAGCAGTTTATACAGGGCGGGACCGCTAGCCAAAAACATTCAGTACTTC. Protein product: CASSLYRAGPLAKNIQYF.

This clonotype was picked up many times. The chain combines TRBV7-9 with TRBJ1-1; maybe TRBD1 (5 bases). The V and J ends lost 3 bases and 5 bases respectively, with 7 bases between them. The germline V gene encodes CDR1 SEHNR and CDR2 FQNEAQ (reference sequence). This CDR3 region has 12 residues. In nucleotides, the CDR3 is TGTGCCAGCAGCTTGGGGGAAACTGAAGCTTTCTTT. Amino acid sequence: CASSLGETEAFF.

The gene calls are TRBV7-2 and TRBJ2-5; D gene ambiguous. Germline V gives CDR1 SGHTA, CDR2 FQGNSA. The CDR3 totals 13 residues. The V gene lost 1 base and the J gene lost 6 bases, with 9 bases spanning the gap. The CDR3 DNA reads as TGTGCCAGCAGCTTAGGGTCAGGCCAGACCCAGTACTTC. Protein product: CASSLGSGQTQYF. The complete variable domain, with remaining parts taken from reference TRBV7-2 and TRBJ2-5, reads GAGVSQSPSNKVTEKGKDVELRCDPISGHTALYWYRQSLGQGLEFLIYFQGNSAPDKSGLPSDRFSAERTGGSVSTLTIQRTQQEDSAVYLCASSLGSGQTQYFGPGTRLLVL.